These 10 T cell receptor beta chains were all obtained from the same sample, sequenced in a study of blood T cell repertoires in COVID-19. Repertoires were generated with immunoSEQ multiplex PCR, while TCRdb's copy carries only in-frame clones and drops some. Among over 90,000 clones, less than 85% were seen once, and the ten largest hold around 3.9%. The source material was peripheral blood. The receptors shown here come from a man between 65 and 85 years old with COVID-19, enrolled during active disease.

This clone was recorded a few times. V usage is TRBV12-3 or TRBV12-4 and J usage is TRBJ1-2; 8 bases match TRBD1. The CDR3 extends over 12 amino acids. V trimming: 6 bases; J trimming: 4 bases; junction bases outside the gene matches: 1. In DNA, the CDR3 is TGTGCCAGCAGCGACAGGGGCTATGGCTACACCTTC. The encoded protein is CASSDRGYGYTF.

The rearrangement joins TRBV28 to TRBJ1-5, with TRBD1 matching 9 bases. The CDR3 loop spans 14 amino acids. The V gene end was trimmed by 3 bases and the J gene end by 7 bases; junction bases not matched to a gene: 4. CDR1 is MDHEN, CDR2 SYDVKM, per germline. The CDR3 bases are TGTGCCAGCAGTTTGACAGGGGGAGGACAGCCCCAGCATTTT. This translates into CASSLTGGGQPQHF.

This rearrangement joins TRBV4-1 to TRBJ1-6; D might be TRBD1 (6 bases). CDR3 length: 15 amino acids. The V end was cut by 3 bases, the J end by 7 bases, with 13 bases between. Germline V gene sequence: CDR1 MGHRA, CDR2 YSYEKL. CDR3 DNA sequence: TGCGCCAGCAGCCACCCGACAGGAGACAATTCACCCCTCCACTTT. It encodes CASSHPTGDNSPLHF.

The rearrangement joins TRBV13 to TRBJ2-5, with D possibly matching TRBD2 (6 bases). V dropped 10 bases and J dropped 5 bases, with 20 bases sitting between them. CDR1 PRHDT and CDR2 FYEKMQ come from the germline V gene (reference sequence). This CDR3 spans 14 amino acids. Written as DNA, the CDR3 is TGTGCCACCCTGCGATCCGGGAGCCGGGAGACCCAGTACTTC. Translating gives CATLRSGSRETQYF.

The V gene is TRBV7-3, the J gene TRBJ2-2; 7 nucleotides match TRBD2. The CDR3 totals 15 residues. The germline V gene encodes CDR1 SGHTA and CDR2 FQGTGA. V was pared by 1 base and J by 6 bases, with 5 bases of the junction left unmatched. CDR3 region: CASSLMVAGSGELFF. DNA for the CDR3: TGTGCCAGCAGCTTAATGGTAGCGGGCTCCGGGGAGCTGTTTTTT. Drawing the rest from reference TRBV7-3 and TRBJ2-2, the complete variable domain is GAGVSQTPSNKVTEKGKYVELRCDPISGHTALYWYRQSLGQGPEFLIYFQGTGAADDSGLPNDRFFAVRPEGSVSTLKIQRTERGDSAVYLCASSLMVAGSGELFFGEGSRLTVL.

The rearrangement links TRBV6-2 or TRBV6-3 to TRBJ2-1; D gene ambiguous. V lost 0 bases and J lost 9, with 9 bases in between. This CDR3 is 13 amino acids long. Germline CDR1 and CDR2: MNHEY and SVGEGT. The CDR3 reads CASSYSSSSEQFF. The CDR3 DNA reads as TGTGCCAGCAGTTACTCGAGTAGCAGTGAGCAGTTCTTC.

This chain links TRBV7-9 with TRBJ2-3, with 13 bases that match TRBD2. The CDR3 has 16 amino acids. Losses at the gene ends were 7 bases for V and 2 bases for J; bases not matched to a gene: 6. Germline CDR1 SEHNR, CDR2 FQNEAQ (reference sequence). The CDR3 coding sequence is TGTGCCAGCAACCCACTAGCGGGAGGGGACACAGATACGCAGTATTTT. It translates to CASNPLAGGDTDTQYF.

This clone showed up just a few times. This chain joins TRBV7-9 and TRBJ2-5; unclear D gene. Germline loops: CDR1 SEHNR, CDR2 FQNEAQ (reference sequence). V lost 3 bases and J 9 bases, leaving 11 bases between the germline ends. The CDR3 has 12 amino acids. This CDR3 is CASSFQAASQYF. CDR3 DNA: TGTGCCAGCAGCTTTCAGGCCGCGTCCCAGTACTTC.

This chain connects TRBV5-1 to TRBJ2-1; D ambiguous. CDR3 length: 13 amino acids. The germline V gene encodes CDR1 SGHRS and CDR2 YFSETQ. V dropped 0 bases and J dropped 9 bases, with 10 bases sitting between them. DNA of the CDR3: TGCGCCAGCAGCTTGGACCCTCAGTCTGAGCAGTTCTTC. Protein: CASSLDPQSEQFF. The whole variable domain, remainder taken from reference TRBV5-1 and TRBJ2-1, is KAGVTQTPRYLIKTRGQQVTLSCSPISGHRSVSWYQQTPGQGLQFLFEYFSETQRNKGNFPGRFSGRQFSNSRSEMNVSTLELGDSALYLCASSLDPQSEQFFGPGTRLTVL.

A note on this clone: At one end, the junction sequence differs from germline, possibly due to a read error. The J gene is TRBJ2-3, the V gene TRBV7-9; D perhaps matches TRBD2 (5 bases). From germline, CDR1 is SEHNR and CDR2 FQNEAQ (reference sequence). The CDR3 has 14 residues. CDR3 sequence: CASSLDVVSSSHLW. In nucleotides, the CDR3 is TGTGCCAGCAGCTTAGATGTCGTTTCGTCTAGCCACCTTTGG. The complete variable domain, with remaining parts taken from reference TRBV7-9 and TRBJ2-3, reads DTGVSQNPRHKITKRGQNVTFRCDPISEHNRLYWYRQTLGQGPEFLTYFQNEAQLEKSRLLSDRFSAERPKGSFSTLEIQRTEQGDSAMYLCASSLDVVSSSHLWGPGTRLTVL.